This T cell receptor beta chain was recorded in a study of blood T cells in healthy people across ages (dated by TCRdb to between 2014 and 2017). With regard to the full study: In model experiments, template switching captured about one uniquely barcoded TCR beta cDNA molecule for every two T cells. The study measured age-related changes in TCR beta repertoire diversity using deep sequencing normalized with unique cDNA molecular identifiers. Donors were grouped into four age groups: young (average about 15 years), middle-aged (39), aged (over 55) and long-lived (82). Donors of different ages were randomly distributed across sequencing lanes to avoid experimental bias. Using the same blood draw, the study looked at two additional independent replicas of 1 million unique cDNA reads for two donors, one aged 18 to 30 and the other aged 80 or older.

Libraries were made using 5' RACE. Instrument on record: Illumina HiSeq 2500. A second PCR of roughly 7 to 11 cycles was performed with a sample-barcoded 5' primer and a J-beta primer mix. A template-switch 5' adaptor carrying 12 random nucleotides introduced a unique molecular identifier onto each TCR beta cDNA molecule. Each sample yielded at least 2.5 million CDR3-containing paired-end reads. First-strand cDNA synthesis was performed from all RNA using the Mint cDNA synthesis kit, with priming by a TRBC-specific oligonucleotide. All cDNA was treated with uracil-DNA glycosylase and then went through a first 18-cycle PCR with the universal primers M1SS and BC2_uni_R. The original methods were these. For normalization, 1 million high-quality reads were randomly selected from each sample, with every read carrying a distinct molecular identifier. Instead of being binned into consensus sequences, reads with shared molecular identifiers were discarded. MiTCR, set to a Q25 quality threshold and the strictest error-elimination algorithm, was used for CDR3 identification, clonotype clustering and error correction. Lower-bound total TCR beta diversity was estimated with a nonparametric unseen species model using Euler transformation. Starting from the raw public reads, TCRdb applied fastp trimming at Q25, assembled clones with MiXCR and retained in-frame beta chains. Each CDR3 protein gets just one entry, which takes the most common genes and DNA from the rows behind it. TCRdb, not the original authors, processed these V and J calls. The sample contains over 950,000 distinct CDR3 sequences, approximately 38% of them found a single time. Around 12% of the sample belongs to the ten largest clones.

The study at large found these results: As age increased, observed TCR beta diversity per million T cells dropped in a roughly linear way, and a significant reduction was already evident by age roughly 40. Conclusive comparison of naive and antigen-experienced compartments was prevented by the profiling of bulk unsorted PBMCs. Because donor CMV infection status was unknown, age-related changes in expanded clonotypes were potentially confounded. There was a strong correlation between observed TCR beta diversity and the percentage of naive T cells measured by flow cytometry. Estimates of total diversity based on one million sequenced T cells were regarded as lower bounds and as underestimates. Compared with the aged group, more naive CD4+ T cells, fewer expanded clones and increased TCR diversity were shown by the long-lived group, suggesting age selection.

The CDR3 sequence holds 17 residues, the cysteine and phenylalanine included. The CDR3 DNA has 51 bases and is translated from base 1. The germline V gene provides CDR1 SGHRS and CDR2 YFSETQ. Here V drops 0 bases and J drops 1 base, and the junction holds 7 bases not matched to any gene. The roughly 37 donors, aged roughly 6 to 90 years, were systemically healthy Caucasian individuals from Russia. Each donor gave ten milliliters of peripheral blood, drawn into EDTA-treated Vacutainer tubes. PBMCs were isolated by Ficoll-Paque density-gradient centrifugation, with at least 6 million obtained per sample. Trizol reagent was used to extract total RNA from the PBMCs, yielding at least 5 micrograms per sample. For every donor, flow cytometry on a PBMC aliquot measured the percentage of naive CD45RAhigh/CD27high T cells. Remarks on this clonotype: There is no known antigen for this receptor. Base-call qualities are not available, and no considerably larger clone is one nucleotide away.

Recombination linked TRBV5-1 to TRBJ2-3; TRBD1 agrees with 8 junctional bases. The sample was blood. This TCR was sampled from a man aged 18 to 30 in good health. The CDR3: CASSLGQTGARTDTQYF. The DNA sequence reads TGCGCCAGCAGCTTGGGGCAGACAGGGGCACGCACAGATACGCAGTATTTT. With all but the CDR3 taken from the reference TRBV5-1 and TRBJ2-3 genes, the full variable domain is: KAGVTQTPRYLIKTRGQQVTLSCSPISGHRSVSWYQQTPGQGLQFLFEYFSETQRNKGNFPGRFSGRQFSNSRSEMNVSTLELGDSALYLCASSLGQTGARTDTQYFGPGTRLTVL.